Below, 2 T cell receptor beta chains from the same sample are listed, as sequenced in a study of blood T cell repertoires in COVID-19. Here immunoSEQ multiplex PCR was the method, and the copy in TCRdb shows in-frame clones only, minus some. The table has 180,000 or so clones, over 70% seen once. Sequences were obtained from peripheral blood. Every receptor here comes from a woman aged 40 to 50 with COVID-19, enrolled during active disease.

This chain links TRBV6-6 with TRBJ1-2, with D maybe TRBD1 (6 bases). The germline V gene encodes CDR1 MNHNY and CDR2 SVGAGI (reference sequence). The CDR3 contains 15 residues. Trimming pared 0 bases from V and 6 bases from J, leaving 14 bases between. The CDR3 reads CASSYSKAGEDGYTF. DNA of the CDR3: TGTGCCAGCAGTTACTCGAAGGCAGGGGAAGATGGCTACACCTTC.

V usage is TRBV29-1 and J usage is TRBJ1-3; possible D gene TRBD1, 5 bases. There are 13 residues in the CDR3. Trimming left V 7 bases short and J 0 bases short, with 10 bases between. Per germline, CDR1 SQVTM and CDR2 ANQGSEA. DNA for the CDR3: TGCAGCGCCAGGGTTGCCTCTGGAAACACCATATATTTT. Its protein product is CSARVASGNTIYF. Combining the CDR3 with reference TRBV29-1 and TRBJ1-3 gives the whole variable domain SAVISQKPSRDICQRGTSLTIQCQVDSQVTMMFWYRQQPGQSLTLIATANQGSEATYESGFVIDKFPISRPNLTFSTLTVSNMSPEDSSIYLCSARVASGNTIYFGEGSWLTVV.